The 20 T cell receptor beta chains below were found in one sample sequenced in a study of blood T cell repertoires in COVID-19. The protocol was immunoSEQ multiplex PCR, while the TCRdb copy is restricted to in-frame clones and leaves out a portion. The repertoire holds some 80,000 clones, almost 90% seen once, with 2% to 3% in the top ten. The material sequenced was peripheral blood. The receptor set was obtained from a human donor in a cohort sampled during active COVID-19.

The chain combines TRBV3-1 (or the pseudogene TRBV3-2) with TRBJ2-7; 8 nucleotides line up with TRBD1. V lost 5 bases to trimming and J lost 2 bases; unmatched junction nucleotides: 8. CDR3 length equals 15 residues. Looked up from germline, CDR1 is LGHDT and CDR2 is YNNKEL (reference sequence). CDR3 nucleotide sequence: TGTGCCAGCAGCAGGGGCCGGGACAGGCCCTACGAGCAGTACTTC. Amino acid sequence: CASSRGRDRPYEQYF.

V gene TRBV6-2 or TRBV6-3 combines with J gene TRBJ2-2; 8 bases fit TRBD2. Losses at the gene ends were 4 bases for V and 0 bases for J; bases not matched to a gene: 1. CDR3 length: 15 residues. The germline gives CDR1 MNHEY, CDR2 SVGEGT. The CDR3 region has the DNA TGTGCCAGCAGTTTAGCGGGACCGAACACCGGGGAGCTGTTTTTT. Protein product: CASSLAGPNTGELFF.

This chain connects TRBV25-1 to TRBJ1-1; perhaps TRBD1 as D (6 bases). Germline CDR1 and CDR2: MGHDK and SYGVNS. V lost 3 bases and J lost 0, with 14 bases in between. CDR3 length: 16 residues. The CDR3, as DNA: TGTGCCAGCAGTGACCGTCAGGGGAAGATGAACACTGAAGCTTTCTTT. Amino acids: CASSDRQGKMNTEAFF.

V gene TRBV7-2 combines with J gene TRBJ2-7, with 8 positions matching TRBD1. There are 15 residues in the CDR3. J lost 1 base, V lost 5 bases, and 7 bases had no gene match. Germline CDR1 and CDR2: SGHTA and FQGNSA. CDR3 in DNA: TGTGCCAGCAGCACATCGGACAGGGAATCCTACGAGCAGTACTTC. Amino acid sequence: CASSTSDRESYEQYF. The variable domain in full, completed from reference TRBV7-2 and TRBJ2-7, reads GAGVSQSPSNKVTEKGKDVELRCDPISGHTALYWYRQSLGQGLEFLIYFQGNSAPDKSGLPSDRFSAERTGGSVSTLTIQRTQQEDSAVYLCASSTSDRESYEQYFGPGTRLTVT.

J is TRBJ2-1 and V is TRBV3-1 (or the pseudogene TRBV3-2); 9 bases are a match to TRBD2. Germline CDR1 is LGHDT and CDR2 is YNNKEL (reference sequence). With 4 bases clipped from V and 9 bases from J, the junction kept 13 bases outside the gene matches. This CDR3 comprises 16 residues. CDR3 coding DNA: TGTGCCAGCAGCCCTACCGGGACTAGCCTAAAGAGTGAGCAGTTCTTC. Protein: CASSPTGTSLKSEQFF.

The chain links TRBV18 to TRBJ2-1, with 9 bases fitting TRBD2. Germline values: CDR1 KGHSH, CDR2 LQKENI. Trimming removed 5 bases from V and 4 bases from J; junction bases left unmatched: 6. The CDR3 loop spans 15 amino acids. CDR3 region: CASSMAGGQYNEQFF. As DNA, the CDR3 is TGTGCCAGCTCAATGGCGGGAGGGCAGTACAATGAGCAGTTCTTC. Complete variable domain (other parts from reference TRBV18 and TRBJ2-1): NAGVMQNPRHLVRRRGQEARLRCSPMKGHSHVYWYRQLPEEGLKFMVYLQKENIIDESGMPKERFSAEFPKEGPSILRIQQVVRGDSAAYFCASSMAGGQYNEQFFGPGTRLTVL.

The CDR3: CASSPGQGLYGYTF. CDR3 DNA sequence: TGCGCCAGCAGCCCCGGACAGGGGCTCTATGGCTACACCTTC. The chain has TRBV4-3 and TRBJ1-2, with TRBD1 matching over 9 bases. The junction had 4 bases not matched to a gene; V was cut back by 4 bases and J by 4 bases. The CDR3 consists of 14 residues. The germline V gene encodes CDR1 LGHNA and CDR2 YSLEER.

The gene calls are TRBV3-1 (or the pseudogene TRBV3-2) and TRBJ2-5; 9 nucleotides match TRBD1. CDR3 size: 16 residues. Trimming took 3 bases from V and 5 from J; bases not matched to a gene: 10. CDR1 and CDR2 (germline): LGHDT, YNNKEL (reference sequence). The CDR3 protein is CASSQEGQGFSETQYF. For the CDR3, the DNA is TGTGCCAGCAGCCAGGAGGGACAGGGTTTTTCGGAGACCCAGTACTTC.

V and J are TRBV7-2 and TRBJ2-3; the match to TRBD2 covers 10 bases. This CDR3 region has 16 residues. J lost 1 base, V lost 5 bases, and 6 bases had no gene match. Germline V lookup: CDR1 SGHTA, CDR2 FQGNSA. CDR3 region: CASSPPGTSGTDTQYF. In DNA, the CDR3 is TGTGCCAGCAGCCCCCCCGGGACTAGCGGCACAGATACGCAGTATTTT.

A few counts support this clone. DNA for the CDR3: TGTGCCAGCAGCCGCGGCCGAGAGGGTGGCTACACCTTC. Its translation: CASSRGREGGYTF. This chain connects TRBV12-3 or TRBV12-4 to TRBJ1-2, with D unresolved. V lost 6 bases and J 7 bases, leaving 15 bases between the germline ends. This CDR3 is 13 amino acids long.

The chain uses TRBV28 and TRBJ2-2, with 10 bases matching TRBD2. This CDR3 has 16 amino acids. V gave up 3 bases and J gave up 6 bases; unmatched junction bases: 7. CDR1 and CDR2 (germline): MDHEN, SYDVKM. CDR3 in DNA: TGTGCCAGCAGTTTCTTTAGCGGGAGGCTTTCCGGGGAGCTGTTTTTT. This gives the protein CASSFFSGRLSGELFF.

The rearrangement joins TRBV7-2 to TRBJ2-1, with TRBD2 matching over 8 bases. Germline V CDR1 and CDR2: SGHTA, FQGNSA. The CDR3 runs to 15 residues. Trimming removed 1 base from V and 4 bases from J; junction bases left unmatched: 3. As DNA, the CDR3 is TGTGCCAGCAGCTTAGTACTAGCGGTATACAATGAGCAGTTCTTC. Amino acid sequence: CASSLVLAVYNEQFF.

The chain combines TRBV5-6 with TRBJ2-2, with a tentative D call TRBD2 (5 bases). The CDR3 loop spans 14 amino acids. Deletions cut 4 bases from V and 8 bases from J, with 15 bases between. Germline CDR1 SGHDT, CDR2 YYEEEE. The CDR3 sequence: CASSIVEGVGELFF. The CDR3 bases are TGTGCCAGCAGCATTGTAGAGGGAGTAGGGGAGCTGTTTTTT.

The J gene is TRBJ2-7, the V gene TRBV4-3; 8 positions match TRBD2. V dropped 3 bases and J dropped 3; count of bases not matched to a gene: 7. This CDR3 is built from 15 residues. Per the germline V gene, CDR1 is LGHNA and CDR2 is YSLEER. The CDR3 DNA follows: TGCGCCAGCAGCCAGCAGACGGGGGGGTACTACGAGCAGTACTTC. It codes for CASSQQTGGYYEQYF.

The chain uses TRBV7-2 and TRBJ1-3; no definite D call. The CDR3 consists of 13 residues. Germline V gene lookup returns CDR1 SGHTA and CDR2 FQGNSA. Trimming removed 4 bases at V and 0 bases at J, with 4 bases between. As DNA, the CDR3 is TGTGCCAGCAGCTATAACTCTGGAAACACCATATATTTT. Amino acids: CASSYNSGNTIYF.

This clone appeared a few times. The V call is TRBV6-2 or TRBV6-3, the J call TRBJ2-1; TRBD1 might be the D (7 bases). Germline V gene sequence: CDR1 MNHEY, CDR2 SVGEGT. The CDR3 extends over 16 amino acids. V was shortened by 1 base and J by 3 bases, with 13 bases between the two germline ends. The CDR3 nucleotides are TGTGCCAGCAGTTACTATCGACAGGGAGGCTACAATGAGCAGTTCTTC. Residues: CASSYYRQGGYNEQFF.

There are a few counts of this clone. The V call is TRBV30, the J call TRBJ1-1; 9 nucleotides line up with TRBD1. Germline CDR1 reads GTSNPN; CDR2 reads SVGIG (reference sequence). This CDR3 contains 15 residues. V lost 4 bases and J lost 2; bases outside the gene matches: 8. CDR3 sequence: CAWNHHTGGNTEAFF. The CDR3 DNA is TGTGCCTGGAATCATCACACAGGGGGCAACACTGAAGCTTTCTTT.

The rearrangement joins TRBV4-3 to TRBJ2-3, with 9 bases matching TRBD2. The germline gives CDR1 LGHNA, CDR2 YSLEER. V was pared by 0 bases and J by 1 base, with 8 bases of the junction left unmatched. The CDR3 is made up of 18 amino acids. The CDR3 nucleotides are TGCGCCAGCAGCCAAGATTCATGGCGGGAGGGACGCACAGATACGCAGTATTTT. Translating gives CASSQDSWREGRTDTQYF.

CDR3 amino acids: CASSPGLAGRNEQFF. The CDR3 nucleotides read TGTGCCAGCAGCCCGGGACTAGCGGGGCGGAATGAGCAGTTCTTC. The chain uses TRBV5-4 and TRBJ2-1; 13 bases align to TRBD2. The germline CDR1 and CDR2 sequences are SGHNT and YYREEE (reference sequence). This CDR3 contains 15 residues. Losses at the gene ends were 4 bases for V and 7 bases for J; bases not matched to a gene: 5.

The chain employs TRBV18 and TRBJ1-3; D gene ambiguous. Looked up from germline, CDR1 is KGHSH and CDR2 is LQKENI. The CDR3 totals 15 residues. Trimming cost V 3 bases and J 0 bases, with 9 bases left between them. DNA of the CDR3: TGTGCCAGCTCACCCGGGGTAGGCTCTGGAAACACCATATATTTT. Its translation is CASSPGVGSGNTIYF. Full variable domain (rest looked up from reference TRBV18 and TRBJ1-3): NAGVMQNPRHLVRRRGQEARLRCSPMKGHSHVYWYRQLPEEGLKFMVYLQKENIIDESGMPKERFSAEFPKEGPSILRIQQVVRGDSAAYFCASSPGVGSGNTIYFGEGSWLTVV.